This TCR beta chain was profiled in a study of cytomegalovirus exposure and HLA in healthy donors. Libraries were prepared by immunoSEQ multiplex PCR; TCRdb keeps only in-frame clonotypes and omits some of them. Here the sample spans 90,000 to 140,000 clones, 70% to 90% being singletons. The donors belonged to the roughly 130-subject validation cohort, separate from the approximately 670-subject first cohort. This sequence originates from a woman younger than 30 in good health and CMV-seropositive. Sequencing was performed on PBMCs.

CDR3 residues: CASSESYRVTDTQYF. The CDR3 nucleotides are TGTGCCAGCAGTGAAAGTTACAGGGTGACAGATACGCAGTATTTT. The chain joins TRBV6-1 to TRBJ2-3; D is possibly TRBD1 (6 bases). V was pared by 2 bases and J by 3 bases, with 12 bases between. The length of the CDR3 is 15 residues. CDR1 is MNHNS, CDR2 SASEGT, per germline.